This T cell receptor (beta chain) was obtained from a study of regulatory T cells in long-lasting Graves disease. The sample's time point: newly diagnosed GD, antithyroid drugs for less than 3 months. After RNA was extracted from PBMCs, the TCR library was made from it. Combining iRepertoire HTBI primers with Arm-PCR of CDR3 regions, the authors built TCR beta libraries. TCRdb redid the calling of the multiplex PCR reads with MiXCR, one entry per CDR3 protein. The top ten hold 12% of the sample, which has some 460,000 distinct CDR3 sequences, roughly 16% seen once. The CDR3 runs to 15 residues. Trimming pared 3 bases from V and 2 bases from J, leaving 12 bases between. Germline CDR1 is KGHSH and CDR2 is LQKENI. A remark on this clonotype: The antigen is undetermined.

Study observations and caveats: Persistent disease showed a preference for TRBV28, TRBJ1-2 and TRBJ2-5.

The sample also formed part of further work on T cells in Graves' hyperthyroidism and ophthalmopathy. That paper states: The TCR CDR3 was amplified in a first-round RT-PCR using the HTBI primer set.

The sequencing used peripheral blood mononuclear cells (PBMCs), collected at new diagnosis, from a patient treated with antithyroid drugs. This chain uses TRBV18 with TRBJ2-3; the D call may be TRBD1 or TRBD2 (5 bases each). The source of this sequence is a man in his forties or fifties with Graves disease. CDR3 region: CASSPEGIPTDTQYF. CDR3 nucleotide sequence: TGTGCCAGCTCACCCGAGGGGATCCCCACAGATACGCAGTATTTT.